These T cell receptor beta chains were read from a single sample in a study of blood T cells in healthy people across ages. TCRdb ran MiXCR on the 5' RACE reads and lists one entry per CDR3 protein. The sample holds fewer than 1 million distinct CDR3 sequences, under 45% seen once. What was sequenced was blood. These receptors were obtained from a man in his 60s in good health. Both conserved end residues are part of each CDR3. The D gene is left open where the match is weak. For some rows the clone size is stated as once, few or many, or as a class when expanded; others skip it.

j_gene	d_gene	abundance	v_gene	CDR3aa	CDR3nt
TRBJ2-1	.	.	TRBV30	CAWSVGYNEQFF	TGTGCCTGGAGTGTAGGCTACAATGAGCAGTTCTTC
TRBJ2-1	.	few	TRBV6-1	CASSGLRYNEQFF	TGTGCCAGCAGTGGGTTGAGATACAATGAGCAGTTCTTC
TRBJ1-2	.	.	TRBV6-5	CASSIGQTQWGYTF	TGTGCCAGCAGTATCGGACAGACTCAGTGGGGCTACACCTTC
TRBJ2-3	.	.	TRBV12-3/TRBV12-4	CASSLSTADTQYF	TGTGCCAGCAGTTTGTCGACAGCAGATACGCAGTATTTT
TRBJ1-1	.	.	TRBV20-1	CSGGTANTEAFF	TGCAGTGGCGGGACGGCGAACACTGAAGCTTTCTTT
TRBJ1-6	.	once	TRBV6-2/TRBV6-3	CASNPDGSPLHF	TGTGCCAGCAACCCGGATGGTTCACCCCTCCACTTT
TRBJ2-7	.	.	TRBV18	CASSPTGTPYEQYF	TGTGCCAGCTCACCTACCGGTACTCCCTACGAGCAGTACTTC
TRBJ2-1	.	.	TRBV12-3/TRBV12-4	CASSSGWAGAHNEQFF	TGTGCCAGCAGTTCGGGTTGGGCGGGGGCGCACAATGAGCAGTTCTTC
TRBJ2-5	.	.	TRBV20-1	CSARDVAAETQYF	TGCAGTGCTAGAGATGTAGCGGCGGAGACCCAGTACTTC
TRBJ2-1	.	.	TRBV7-2	CASSLAPGRSYNEQFF	TGTGCCAGCAGCTTAGCCCCGGGACGGAGCTACAATGAGCAGTTCTTC
TRBJ2-4	TRBD2	.	TRBV12-3/TRBV12-4	CASSFSGGVAKNIQYF	TGTGCCAGCAGTTTCAGCGGGGGGGTAGCCAAAAACATTCAGTACTTC
TRBJ1-1	TRBD1	.	TRBV28	CASSPQRTGRIYAEAFF	TGTGCCAGCAGTCCCCAACGGACAGGGAGGATATACGCTGAAGCTTTCTTT
TRBJ1-2	TRBD1	few	TRBV28	CASSPPRQGGDYGYTF	TGTGCCAGCAGCCCACCCAGACAGGGAGGTGACTATGGCTACACCTTC
TRBJ2-2	TRBD1	few	TRBV7-2	CASSSGTGAANTGELFF	TGTGCCAGCAGCTCCGGCACAGGGGCGGCGAACACCGGGGAGCTGTTTTTT
TRBJ2-7	.	many	TRBV5-1	CASSLESAALSYSYEQYF	TGCGCCAGCAGCTTGGAGAGCGCAGCGTTGTCCTACTCCTACGAGCAGTACTTC